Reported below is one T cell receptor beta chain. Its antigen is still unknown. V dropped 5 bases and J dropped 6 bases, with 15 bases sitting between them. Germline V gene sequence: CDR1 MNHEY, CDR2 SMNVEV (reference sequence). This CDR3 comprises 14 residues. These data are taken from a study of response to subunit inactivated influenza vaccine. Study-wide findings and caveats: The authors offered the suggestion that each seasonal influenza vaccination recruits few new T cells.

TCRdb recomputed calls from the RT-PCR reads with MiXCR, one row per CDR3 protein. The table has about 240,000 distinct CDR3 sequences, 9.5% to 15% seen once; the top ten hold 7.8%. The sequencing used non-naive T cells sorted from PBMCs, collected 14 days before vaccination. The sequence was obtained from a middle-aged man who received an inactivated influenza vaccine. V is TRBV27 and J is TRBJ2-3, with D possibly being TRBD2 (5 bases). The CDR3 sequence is CASSGGTRADTQYF. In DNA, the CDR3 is TGTGCCAGCAGTGGCGGAACGAGGGCCGATACGCAGTATTTT.